These T cell receptor beta chains were read from a single sample in a study of blood T cell repertoires in COVID-19. Sequencing used immunoSEQ multiplex PCR; TCRdb keeps in-frame clones, though not all of them. The sample records some 170,000 clones, roughly 90% being singletons. The sample taken for sequencing was PBMCs or T cells enriched from blood (not recorded which). Receptor source: a human donor with acute COVID-19. The donor label of this sample is uncertain. CDR3s include the opening cysteine and the closing phenylalanine or tryptophan. The D gene is left open where the match is weak. Clone size is given for some rows only: seen once, a few or many times, or a class if the clone is expanded.

size	V	J	D	DNA	CDR3
NA	TRBV4-1	TRBJ1-3	TRBD1	TGCGCCAGCAGCCAAGGGACCAGGGACAGCATCTCTGGAAACACCATATATTTT	CASSQGTRDSISGNTIYF
NA	TRBV19	TRBJ1-5	NA	TGTGCCAGTAGTATAGTCGGCAATCAGCCCCAGCATTTT	CASSIVGNQPQHF
few	TRBV5-6	TRBJ1-1	TRBD1	TGTGCCAGCAGCCCACAGGGGGCGCCTAACACTGAAGCTTTCTTT	CASSPQGAPNTEAFF
once	TRBV7-9	TRBJ2-7	TRBD1	TGTGCCAGCAGCGGGGACAGCTACGAGCAGTACTTC	CASSGDSYEQYF
NA	TRBV24-1	TRBJ1-1	NA	TGTGCCACCAGTGACGACACCTCTCGGAAAGCTTTCTTT	CATSDDTSRKAFF
NA	TRBV3-1/TRBV3-2	TRBJ2-1	TRBD2	TGTGCCAGCAGCCAATCAGCGGGGGGAGCCTACAATGAGCAGTTCTTC	CASSQSAGGAYNEQFF
once	TRBV6-5	TRBJ1-1	NA	TGTGCCAGCAGTTACTCTTTGAGACAGAACACTGAAGCTTTCTTT	CASSYSLRQNTEAFF
NA	TRBV15	TRBJ2-5	NA	TGTGCCACCAGCAGAGATGTGGGAGGACAAGAGACCCAGTACTTC	CATSRDVGGQETQYF
NA	TRBV5-1	TRBJ2-7	NA	TGCGCCAGCAGCTTGGTCTCGTCAGGGAAACACTACGAGCAGTACTTC	CASSLVSSGKHYEQYF
NA	TRBV27	TRBJ1-5	NA	TGTGCCAGCAGACAGTCACAGTTGGCGAATCAGCCCCAGCATTTT	CASRQSQLANQPQHF
few	TRBV19	TRBJ1-5	NA	TGTGCCAGTAGTATAGTAGGGGCGCCAGGACAGCCCCAGCATTTT	CASSIVGAPGQPQHF
NA	TRBV30	TRBJ2-2	NA	TGTGCCTGGAGTCCCAATGCCGGGGAGCTGTTTTTT	CAWSPNAGELFF
NA	TRBV9	TRBJ2-4	NA	TGTGCCAGCAGCGTAGCTGGGCAGGGAAAAAACATTCAGTACTTC	CASSVAGQGKNIQYF
NA	TRBV23-1	TRBJ1-1	NA	TGCGCCAGCAGTCAAAAGGTGGAACAGGACACTGAAGCTTTCTTT	CASSQKVEQDTEAFF
NA	TRBV12-3/TRBV12-4	TRBJ2-3	NA	TGTGCCAGCAGTCCCTTTATAGATACGCAGTATTTT	CASSPFIDTQYF
NA	TRBV14	TRBJ2-7	TRBD2	TGTGCCAGCAGCCCCCCGGGAACTAGCGGGCCGTTTTCCTACGAGCAGTACTTC	CASSPPGTSGPFSYEQYF
NA	TRBV18	TRBJ2-6	NA	TGTGCCAGCTCCCAACAGAATTCGGGGGCCAACGTCCTGACTTTC	CASSQQNSGANVLTF
NA	TRBV18	TRBJ2-7	TRBD1	TGTGCCAGCTCAAGGACAGGGATCTCCTACGAGCAGTACTTC	CASSRTGISYEQYF
NA	TRBV12-3/TRBV12-4	TRBJ2-5	NA	TGTGCCAGCAGTTTAAATACGGGAGAGACCCAGTACTTC	CASSLNTGETQYF
NA	TRBV12-3/TRBV12-4	TRBJ2-7	NA	TGTGCCAGCAGTTTCCCCAGGGGAGAGCAGTACTTC	CASSFPRGEQYF
NA	TRBV11-2	TRBJ2-1	TRBD2	TGTGCCAGCAGCTTAGAGCTAGCGGGGGGCGGATCCTACAATGAGCAGTTCTTC	CASSLELAGGGSYNEQFF
NA	TRBV7-9	TRBJ2-1	NA	TGTGCCAGCAGCTTTTCTTCCTACAATGAGCAGTTCTTC	CASSFSSYNEQFF
NA	TRBV12-3/TRBV12-4	TRBJ2-3	NA	TGTGCCAGCAGTCCCATCACAGATACGCAGTATTTT	CASSPITDTQYF
NA	TRBV27	TRBJ1-1	NA	TGTGCCAGCAGTTTGTCGCGCGGGTCGAACACTGAAGCTTTCTTT	CASSLSRGSNTEAFF
NA	TRBV7-2	TRBJ2-7	NA	TGTGCCAGCAGCACCTCCGGGACTGATCCCTACGAGCAGTACTTC	CASSTSGTDPYEQYF
NA	TRBV29-1	TRBJ2-3	NA	TGCAGTGCGGACGGAGGAACTAGTTATACGGATACGCAGTATTTT	CSADGGTSYTDTQYF
NA	TRBV5-4	TRBJ2-7	TRBD1	TGTGCCAGCAGCCGCGGACAGGGGGCCTACGAGCAGTACTTC	CASSRGQGAYEQYF
NA	TRBV4-2	TRBJ2-1	TRBD1	TGTGCCAGCAGCCACGTAAGGACAGGGTTGACCTACAATGAGCAGTTCTTC	CASSHVRTGLTYNEQFF
NA	TRBV21-1	TRBJ2-7	NA	TGTGCCAGCAGCAAAAGGGAAAGGGGTCGGTACTTC	CASSKRERGRYF
NA	TRBV3-1/TRBV3-2	TRBJ2-3	NA	TGTGCCAGCAGCCCCCGACACTCGTCAGGGGATACGCAGTATTTT	CASSPRHSSGDTQYF
NA	TRBV30	TRBJ2-1	NA	TGTGCCTTGAAAGGCGGTGGGCAGTTCTTC	CALKGGGQFF
NA	TRBV29-1	TRBJ2-7	TRBD1	TGCAGCGTATCCGGGACAGGGTCCTACGAGCAGTACTTC	CSVSGTGSYEQYF
NA	TRBV5-1	TRBJ2-7	NA	TGCGCCAGCAGCTTGGAAGGGGTCGCCGAGCAGTACTTC	CASSLEGVAEQYF
few	TRBV3-1/TRBV3-2	TRBJ1-2	NA	TGTGCCAGCAGCCAGCTACTGAATTATGGCTACACCTTC	CASSQLLNYGYTF
NA	TRBV4-2	TRBJ1-5	TRBD1	TGTGCCAGCAGCCAACAAGGAATACAGGGGAATCAGCCCCAGCATTTT	CASSQQGIQGNQPQHF
NA	TRBV5-1	TRBJ2-1	NA	TGCGCCAGCAGCCTTCCCGTAGGACACTTCACGAATGAGCAGTTCTTC	CASSLPVGHFTNEQFF
NA	TRBV9	TRBJ1-6	NA	TGTGCCAGCAGCGCCCAGGATTCACCCCTCCACTTT	CASSAQDSPLHF
NA	TRBV3-1/TRBV3-2	TRBJ2-7	NA	TGTGCCAGCAGCCAAGACAGGGTCAGAGGCGAGCAGTACTTC	CASSQDRVRGEQYF
NA	TRBV5-8	TRBJ2-7	TRBD1	TGTGCCAGCAGTCTGACAGGGGCCACCTACGAGCAGTACTTC	CASSLTGATYEQYF
NA	TRBV6-5	TRBJ1-2	TRBD1	TGTGCCAGCATTCGGACAGGGACCAACTATGGCTACACCTTC	CASIRTGTNYGYTF
few	TRBV19	TRBJ1-3	NA	TGTGCCAGTAGTATAAACTACGACTCTGGAAACACCATATATTTT	CASSINYDSGNTIYF
NA	TRBV5-4	TRBJ1-2	NA	TGTGCCAGCAGCCTCCAGACAGCGAACTATGGCTACACCTTC	CASSLQTANYGYTF
NA	TRBV3-1/TRBV3-2	TRBJ2-2	NA	TGTGCCAGCAGCCAAGGGCTAGCTGAGATCGGGGAGCTGTTTTTT	CASSQGLAEIGELFF
NA	TRBV29-1	TRBJ2-3	TRBD2	TGCAGCGTTGAGCGTTCTAGCGGAGATACGCAGTATTTT	CSVERSSGDTQYF
NA	TRBV7-9	TRBJ1-3	NA	TGTGCCAGCGCTTCCCCAAAGCACTCTGGAAACACCATATATTTT	CASASPKHSGNTIYF